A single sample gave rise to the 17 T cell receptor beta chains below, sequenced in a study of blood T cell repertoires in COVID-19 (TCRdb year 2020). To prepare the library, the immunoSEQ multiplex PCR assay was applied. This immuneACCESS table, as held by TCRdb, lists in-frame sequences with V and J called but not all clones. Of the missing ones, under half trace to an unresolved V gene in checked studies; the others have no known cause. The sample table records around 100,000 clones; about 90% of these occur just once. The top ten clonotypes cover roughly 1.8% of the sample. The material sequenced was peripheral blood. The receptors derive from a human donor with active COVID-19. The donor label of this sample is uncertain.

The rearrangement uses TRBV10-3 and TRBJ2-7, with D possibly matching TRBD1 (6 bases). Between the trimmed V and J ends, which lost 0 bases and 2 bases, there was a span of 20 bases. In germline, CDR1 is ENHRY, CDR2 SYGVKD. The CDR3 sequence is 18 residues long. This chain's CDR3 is CAISESLLTGTITYEQYF. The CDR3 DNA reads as TGTGCCATCAGTGAGTCGCTTTTGACCGGGACAATAACCTACGAGCAGTACTTC.

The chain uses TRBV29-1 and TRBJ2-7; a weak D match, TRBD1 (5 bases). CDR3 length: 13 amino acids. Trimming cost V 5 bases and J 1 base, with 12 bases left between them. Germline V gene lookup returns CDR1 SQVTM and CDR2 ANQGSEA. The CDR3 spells CSVLTTASYEQYF. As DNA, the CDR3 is TGCAGCGTTCTCACGACAGCTTCCTACGAGCAGTACTTC.

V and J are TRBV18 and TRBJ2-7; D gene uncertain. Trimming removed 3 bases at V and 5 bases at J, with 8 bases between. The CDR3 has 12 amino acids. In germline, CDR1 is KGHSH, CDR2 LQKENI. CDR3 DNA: TGTGCCAGCTCACCGTCCAGGAACGAGCAGTACTTC. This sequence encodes CASSPSRNEQYF.

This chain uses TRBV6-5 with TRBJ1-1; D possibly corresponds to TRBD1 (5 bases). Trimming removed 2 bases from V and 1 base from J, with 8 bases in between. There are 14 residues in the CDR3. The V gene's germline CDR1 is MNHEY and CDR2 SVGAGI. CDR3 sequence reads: CASSYGGQNTEAFF. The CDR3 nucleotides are TGTGCCAGCAGTTACGGCGGACAGAACACTGAAGCTTTCTTT.

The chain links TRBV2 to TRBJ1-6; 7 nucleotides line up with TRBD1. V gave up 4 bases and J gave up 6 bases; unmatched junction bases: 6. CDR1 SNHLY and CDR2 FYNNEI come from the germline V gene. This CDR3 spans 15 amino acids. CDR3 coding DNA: TGTGCCAGCAGTGCGGACGACAGGGTTAATTCACCCCTCCACTTT. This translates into CASSADDRVNSPLHF.

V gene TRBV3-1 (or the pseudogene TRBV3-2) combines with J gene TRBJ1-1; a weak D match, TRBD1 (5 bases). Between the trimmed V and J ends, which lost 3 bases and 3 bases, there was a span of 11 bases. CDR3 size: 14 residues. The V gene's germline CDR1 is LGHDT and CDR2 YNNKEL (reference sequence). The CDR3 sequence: CASSHIDRDTEAFF. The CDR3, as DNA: TGTGCCAGCAGCCACATAGACAGAGACACTGAAGCTTTCTTT.

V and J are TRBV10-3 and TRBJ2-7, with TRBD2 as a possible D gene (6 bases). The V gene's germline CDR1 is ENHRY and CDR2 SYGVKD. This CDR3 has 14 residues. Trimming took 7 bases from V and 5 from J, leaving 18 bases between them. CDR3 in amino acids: CAINSAGKSNEQYF. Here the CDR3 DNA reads TGTGCCATCAACAGCGCGGGGAAGTCTAACGAGCAGTACTTC.

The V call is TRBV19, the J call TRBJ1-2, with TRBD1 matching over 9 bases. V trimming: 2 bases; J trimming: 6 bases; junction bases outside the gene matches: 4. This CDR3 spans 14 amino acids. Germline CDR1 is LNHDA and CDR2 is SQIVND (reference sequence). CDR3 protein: CASSIPGTGHGYTF. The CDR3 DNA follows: TGTGCCAGTAGTATACCCGGGACAGGGCATGGCTACACCTTC.

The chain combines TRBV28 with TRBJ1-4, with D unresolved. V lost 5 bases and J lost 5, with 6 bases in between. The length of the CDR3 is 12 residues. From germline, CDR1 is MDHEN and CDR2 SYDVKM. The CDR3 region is CASSPGNEKLFF. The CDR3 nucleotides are TGTGCCAGCAGTCCGGGGAATGAAAAACTGTTTTTT. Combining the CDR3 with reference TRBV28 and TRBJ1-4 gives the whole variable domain DVKVTQSSRYLVKRTGEKVFLECVQDMDHENMFWYRQDPGLGLRLIYFSYDVKMKEKGDIPEGYSVSREKKERFSLILESASTNQTSMYLCASSPGNEKLFFGSGTQLSVL.

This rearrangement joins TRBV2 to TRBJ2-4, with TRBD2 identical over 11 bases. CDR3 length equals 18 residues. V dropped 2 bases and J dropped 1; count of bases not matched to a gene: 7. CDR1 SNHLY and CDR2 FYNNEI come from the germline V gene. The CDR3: CASSEFASGGIAKNIQYF. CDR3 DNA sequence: TGTGCCAGCAGTGAATTTGCTAGCGGGGGGATTGCCAAAAACATTCAGTACTTC.

The CDR3 nucleotides are TGTGCCAGCAGACCCGATGGGGGGGCGTTAGGCTACACCTTC. Translating it yields CASRPDGGALGYTF. V is TRBV2 and J is TRBJ1-2; D perhaps matches TRBD1 (6 bases). CDR3 length equals 14 residues. From germline, CDR1 is SNHLY and CDR2 FYNNEI. V dropped 6 bases and J dropped 8 bases, with 19 bases sitting between them.

This CDR3 reads CASIRLGARSTDTQYF. CDR3 bases: TGTGCCAGCATCCGTTTGGGGGCCAGGAGCACAGATACGCAGTATTTT. The chain combines TRBV7-9 with TRBJ2-3; a weak D match, TRBD1 (6 bases). Trimming removed 7 bases from V and 0 bases from J, with 17 bases in between. Germline CDR1 is SEHNR and CDR2 is FQNEAQ (reference sequence). The CDR3 runs to 16 residues.

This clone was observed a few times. The CDR3 region has the DNA TGTGCCAGCAGCTTGGGGGAGTACGAGCAGTACTTC. Translation gives CASSLGEYEQYF. This chain joins TRBV5-5 and TRBJ2-7; possibly TRBD2 for D (5 bases). Trimming took off 0 bases at V and 4 bases at J, with 5 bases between the two ends. The CDR3 runs 12 residues. Per germline, CDR1 SGHKS and CDR2 YYEKEE (reference sequence).

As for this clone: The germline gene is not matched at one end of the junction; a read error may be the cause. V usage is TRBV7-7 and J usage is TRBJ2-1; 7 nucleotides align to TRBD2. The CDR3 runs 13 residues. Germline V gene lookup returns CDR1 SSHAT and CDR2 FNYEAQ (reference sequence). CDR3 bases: TGTGCTAGCAGCGGGGAGTACATGAATGAGCAGTTCTTC. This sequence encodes CASSGEYMNEQFF. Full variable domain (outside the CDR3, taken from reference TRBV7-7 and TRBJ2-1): GAGVSQSPRYKVTKRGQDVTLRCDPISSHATLYWYQQALGQGPEFLTYFNYEAQPDKSGLPSDRFSAERPEGSISTLTIQRTEQRDSAMYRCASSGEYMNEQFFGPGTRLTVL.

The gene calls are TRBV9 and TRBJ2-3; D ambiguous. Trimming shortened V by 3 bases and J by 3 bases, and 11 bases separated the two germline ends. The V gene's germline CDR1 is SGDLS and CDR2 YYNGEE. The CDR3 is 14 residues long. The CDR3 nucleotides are TGTGCCAGCAGCGAATACCTAAAAACAGATACGCAGTATTTT. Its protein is CASSEYLKTDTQYF.

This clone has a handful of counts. The CDR3 here is CASSIRTGNNSPLHF. CDR3 nucleotides: TGTGCCAGCAGCATCCGGACAGGGAATAATTCACCCCTCCACTTT. This rearrangement joins TRBV14 to TRBJ1-6; 8 nucleotides line up with TRBD1. V shed 5 bases, J shed 5 bases, and the junction held 5 bases outside the gene matches. Per germline, CDR1 SGHDN and CDR2 FVKESK. The CDR3 loop spans 15 amino acids.

This chain's CDR3 is CASSSGQGRMNTEAFF. The CDR3 DNA is TGTGCCAGCAGTTCCGGACAGGGGAGGATGAACACTGAAGCTTTCTTT. The chain combines TRBV6-5 with TRBJ1-1; 9 nucleotides line up with TRBD1. This CDR3 comprises 16 residues. Germline V gene lookup returns CDR1 MNHEY and CDR2 SVGAGI. V was pared by 4 bases and J by 0 bases, with 6 bases of the junction left unmatched.